This T cell receptor (beta chain) emerged from a study of shared clonotypes between healthy human individuals. Across the whole study: Three CD4 naive, three CD4 memory, two CD8 naive and one CD8 memory plate were used per donor. Overall study findings and caveats: Enrolling few donors narrowed the genetic and exposure-history diversity that was represented. Shared across several donors were around 5% of the naive CD4 clonotypes.

V dropped 6 bases and J dropped 7 bases, with 18 bases sitting between them. CDR3 length: 14 residues. Germline V gene lookup returns CDR1 SNHLY and CDR2 FYNNEI. Details on this clone: Its antigen is not identified.

The assay was immunoSEQ multiplex PCR, and TCRdb's table has in-frame clones only and misses some. Of 1.4 million or so clones in the sample, less than 99% were seen once. The J gene is TRBJ1-2, the V gene TRBV2; a weak D match, TRBD1 (5 bases). The origin of this receptor is a young man in good health. Sequencing was carried out using naive CD4+ T cells sorted from blood. Specified subset: CD45RA+ positively selected. CDR3 loop: CASRWWQGSRGYTF. The CDR3, as DNA: TGTGCCAGCAGATGGTGGCAGGGCAGCCGTGGCTACACCTTC.